The T cell receptor beta chain under discussion was sequenced for a study of blood T cell repertoires in COVID-19. Generated by immunoSEQ multiplex PCR, the TCRdb table keeps only in-frame clones and is missing some. The table shows approximately 250,000 clones, with approximately 88% occurring only once. Sequencing was performed on peripheral blood. This TCR was recovered from a woman between 70 and 85 years old with COVID-19, enrolled during active disease.

The CDR3 is CASSQRGGGYNEQFF. In DNA form, the CDR3 reads TGCGCCAGCAGTCAAAGGGGCGGTGGATACAATGAGCAGTTCTTC. J is TRBJ2-1 and V is TRBV5-1, with D perhaps matching TRBD1 (5 bases). The CDR3 has 15 residues. The V and J ends lost 5 bases and 4 bases respectively, with 16 bases between them. Germline CDR1 and CDR2: SGHRS and YFSETQ.